A single TCR beta chain is shown here with its context. The record originates from a study of T cells expressing NK-cell markers. Study context: Within the sequenced cohort of eight donors, seven exhibited HCMV seropositivity and one was seronegative.

5'RACE template switching with UMIs generated TCR beta cDNA. TCRdb re-analyzed the 5' RACE reads; it lists each CDR3 protein once, without DNA. The sample table sets out around 470,000 distinct CDR3 sequences. The CDR3 spans 18 residues. CDR1 SGHDT and CDR2 YYEEEE come from the germline V gene. Sequences were obtained from blood T cells: a sorted CD56 or NKG2C T cell subset, CD4+ or CD8+ T cells, or bulk PBMC T cells (not recorded which). The origin of this receptor is a woman between 45 and 65 years old in good health. This sequence joins TRBV5-6 and TRBJ2-2; TCRdb's D gene call, TRBD1, goes unchecked for lack of DNA. CDR3 in amino acids: CASSPSGRGAGDTGELFF.